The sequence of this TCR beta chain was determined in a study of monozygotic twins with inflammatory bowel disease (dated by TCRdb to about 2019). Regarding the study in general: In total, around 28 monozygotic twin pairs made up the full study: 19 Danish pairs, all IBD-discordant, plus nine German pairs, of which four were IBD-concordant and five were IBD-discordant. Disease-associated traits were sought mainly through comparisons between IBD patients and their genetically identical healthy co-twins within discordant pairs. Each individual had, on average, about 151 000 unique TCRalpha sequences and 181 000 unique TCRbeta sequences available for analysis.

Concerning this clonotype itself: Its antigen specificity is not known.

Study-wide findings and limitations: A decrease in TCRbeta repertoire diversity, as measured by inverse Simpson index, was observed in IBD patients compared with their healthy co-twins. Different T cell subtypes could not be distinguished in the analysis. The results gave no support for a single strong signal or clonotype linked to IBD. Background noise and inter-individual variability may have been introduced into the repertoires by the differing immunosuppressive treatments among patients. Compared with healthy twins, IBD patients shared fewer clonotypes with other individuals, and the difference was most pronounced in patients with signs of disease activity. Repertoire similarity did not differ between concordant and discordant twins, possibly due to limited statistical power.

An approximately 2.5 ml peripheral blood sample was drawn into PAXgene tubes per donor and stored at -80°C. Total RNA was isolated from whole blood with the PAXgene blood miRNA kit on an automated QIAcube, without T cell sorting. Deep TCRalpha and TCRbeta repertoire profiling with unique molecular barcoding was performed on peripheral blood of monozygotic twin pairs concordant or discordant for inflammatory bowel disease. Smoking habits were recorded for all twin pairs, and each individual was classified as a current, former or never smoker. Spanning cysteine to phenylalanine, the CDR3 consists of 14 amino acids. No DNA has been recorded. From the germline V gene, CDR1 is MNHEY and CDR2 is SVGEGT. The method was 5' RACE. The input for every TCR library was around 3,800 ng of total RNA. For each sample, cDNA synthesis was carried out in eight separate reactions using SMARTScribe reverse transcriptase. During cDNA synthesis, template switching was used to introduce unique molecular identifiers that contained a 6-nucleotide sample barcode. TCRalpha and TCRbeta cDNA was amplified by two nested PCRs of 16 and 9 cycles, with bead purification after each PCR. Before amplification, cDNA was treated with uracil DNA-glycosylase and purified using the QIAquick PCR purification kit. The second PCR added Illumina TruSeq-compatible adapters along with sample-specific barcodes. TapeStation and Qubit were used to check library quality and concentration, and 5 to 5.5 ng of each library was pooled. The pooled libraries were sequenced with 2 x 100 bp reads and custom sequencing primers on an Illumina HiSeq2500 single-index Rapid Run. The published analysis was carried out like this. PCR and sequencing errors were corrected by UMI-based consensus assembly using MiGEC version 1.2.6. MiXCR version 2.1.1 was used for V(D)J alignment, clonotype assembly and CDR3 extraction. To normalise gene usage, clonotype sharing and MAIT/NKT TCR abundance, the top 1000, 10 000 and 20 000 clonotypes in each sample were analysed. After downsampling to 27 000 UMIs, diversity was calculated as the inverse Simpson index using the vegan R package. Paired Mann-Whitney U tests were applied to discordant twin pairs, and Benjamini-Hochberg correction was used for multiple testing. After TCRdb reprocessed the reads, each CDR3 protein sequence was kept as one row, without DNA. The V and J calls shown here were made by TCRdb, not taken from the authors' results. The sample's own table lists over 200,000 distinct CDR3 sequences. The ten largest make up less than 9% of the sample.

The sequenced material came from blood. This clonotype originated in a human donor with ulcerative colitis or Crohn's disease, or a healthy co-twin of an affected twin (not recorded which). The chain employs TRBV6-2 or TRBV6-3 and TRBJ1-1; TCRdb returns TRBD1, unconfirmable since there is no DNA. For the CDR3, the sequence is CASNPAAGNTEAFF.